Presented here are 2 T cell receptor beta chains from one specimen sequenced in a study of regulatory T cells in long-lasting Graves disease. The time point is: persistent/refractory GD, antithyroid drugs over 5 years with positive TRAb. The TCR library used RNA extracted from PBMCs. Arm-PCR of CDR3 regions and iRepertoire HTBI primers were the basis on which TCR beta libraries were built. In TCRdb, the multiplex PCR reads were re-called with MiXCR into one record per CDR3 protein. Among roughly 490,000 distinct CDR3 sequences listed, less than 25% were seen once. Specimen: peripheral blood mononuclear cells (PBMCs), collected when the disease was refractory, from a patient treated with antithyroid drugs. These receptors originate from a female donor with Graves disease.

This clonotype was recorded at least ten times. The gene calls are TRBV29-1 and TRBJ1-4; D remains ambiguous. The CDR3 length is 14 residues. In germline, CDR1 is SQVTM, CDR2 ANQGSEA. Trimming took off 5 bases at V and 1 base at J, with 11 bases between the two ends. CDR3 DNA: TGCAGCGTTCGTATATCAGGAACTAATGAAAAACTGTTTTTT. It yields the protein CSVRISGTNEKLFF.

This clonotype was seen a few times. V and J are TRBV15 and TRBJ2-5; D not resolved. The CDR3 covers 13 residues. V lost 3 bases and J 5 bases, leaving 10 bases between the germline ends. Germline assignment: CDR1 LNHNV and CDR2 YYDKDF (reference sequence). This CDR3 is CATSSGWRETQYF. CDR3 sequence (DNA): TGTGCCACCAGCAGCGGGTGGCGGGAGACCCAGTACTTC.